This T cell receptor beta chain was observed in a study of T cells in Graves' hyperthyroidism and ophthalmopathy. Whole-study context: Peripheral blood was taken when the disease was first diagnosed, before any treatment began. Study observations and caveats: With a median lead of around 5.9 months before onset, the model predicted ophthalmopathy.

The TCR beta CDR3 regions underwent amplification using RNA transcripts as the source. Primed by the HTBI set, a first-round RT-PCR was run on the TCR CDR3. Each CDR3 protein gets one entry after TCRdb re-called the multiplex PCR reads with MiXCR. The sample lists 400,000 to 500,000 distinct CDR3 sequences; roughly 14% were seen once. V trimming: 2 bases; J trimming: 0 bases; junction bases outside the gene matches: 5. CDR3 length equals 17 residues. CDR1 and CDR2 (germline): SGHTA, FQGNSA. This clonotype was recorded many times. Its antigen is unknown. The sample comprised blood. The receptor was isolated from a man younger than 35 with Graves' ophthalmopathy. The gene calls are TRBV7-2 and TRBJ2-4; 9 bases are a match to TRBD2. This chain's CDR3 is CASSLLAGILAKNIQYF. CDR3 DNA: TGTGCCAGCAGCTTACTAGCGGGAATCCTAGCCAAAAACATTCAGTACTTC.